The 22 T cell receptor beta chains below all came from one sample that was sequenced in a study of T-cell memory formation after mild COVID-19. Via MiXCR, TCRdb re-called the 5' RACE reads, giving one row per CDR3 protein. The table shows just under 350,000 distinct CDR3 sequences, with 10% to 15% occurring only once. Input material: PBMCs or a T cell subset sorted from them (not recorded which). These receptors were obtained from a man between 18 and 29 years old who had mild COVID-19 (a few samples of this study predate the infection). Cell type and time point are not known.

This clonotype was observed a handful of times. The V call is TRBV3-1, the J call TRBJ2-7; 9 bases match TRBD1. The germline V gene encodes CDR1 LGHDT and CDR2 YNNKEL (reference sequence). CDR3 size: 14 residues. The V gene end was trimmed by 3 bases and the J gene end by 5 bases; junction bases not matched to a gene: 5. The CDR3 loop reads CASSQGQGLDEQYF. In DNA, the CDR3 is TGTGCCAGCAGCCAGGGACAGGGTCTCGACGAGCAGTACTTC.

The chain uses TRBV12-5 and TRBJ2-7; maybe TRBD2 (5 bases). There are 15 residues in the CDR3. Trimming took off 0 bases at V and 3 bases at J, with 12 bases between the two ends. Germline-derived CDR1 and CDR2 are LGHNT and FRNRAP. This chain's CDR3 is CASGLVLRDFYEQYF. The CDR3 bases are TGTGCTAGTGGTTTGGTACTGAGGGATTTCTACGAGCAGTACTTC.

J is TRBJ1-2 and V is TRBV4-1; D possibly corresponds to TRBD1 (5 bases). The CDR3 contains 15 residues. Germline CDR1 MGHRA, CDR2 YSYEKL. The ends were cut back, 3 bases at V and 4 bases at J, with 15 bases in the middle. The CDR3 sequence: CASSQGPLVPYGYTF. In DNA, the CDR3 is TGCGCCAGCAGCCAGGGACCCCTCGTCCCCTATGGCTACACCTTC.

In this sample, this clonotype turned up many times. The chain employs TRBV4-3 and TRBJ1-4, with TRBD1 matching 10 bases. V lost 4 bases and J lost 8; bases outside the gene matches: 7. CDR3 length: 15 amino acids. Per the germline V gene, CDR1 is LGHNA and CDR2 is YSLEER. CDR3 bases: TGCGCCAGCAGCCCTGCTGACAGGGGGCGAGAAAAACTGTTTTTT. Its translation is CASSPADRGREKLFF.

This chain connects TRBV7-9 to TRBJ2-5; D is undetermined. V lost 3 bases and J lost 1, with 12 bases in between. Germline CDR1 SEHNR, CDR2 FQNEAQ (reference sequence). The CDR3 length is 15 residues. The CDR3 protein is CASSFSQILQETQYF. The CDR3 DNA is TGTGCCAGCAGCTTCTCACAGATACTCCAAGAGACCCAGTACTTC.

The gene calls are TRBV4-3 and TRBJ2-3; a possible D gene is TRBD2 (7 bases). The germline V gene has CDR1 LGHNA and CDR2 YSLEER. Trimming took 0 bases from V and 9 from J, leaving 19 bases between them. The CDR3 contains 16 residues. The CDR3 region is CASSQDRGAPGSTQYF. The DNA of the CDR3 is TGCGCCAGCAGCCAAGATCGGGGGGCTCCCGGGAGCACGCAGTATTTT.

V gene TRBV20-1 combines with J gene TRBJ2-5; TRBD1 aligns across 10 bases. J lost 5 bases, V lost 6 bases, and 9 bases had no gene match. The germline CDR1 and CDR2 sequences are DFQATT and SNEGSKA (reference sequence). This CDR3 spans 14 amino acids. In DNA form, the CDR3 reads TGCAGTGCCCACCGGGACAGGGGATTGGAGACCCAGTACTTC. Amino acids: CSAHRDRGLETQYF.

Ten or more counts support this clonotype. The chain joins TRBV5-1 to TRBJ2-3; the D gene is possibly TRBD2 (5 bases). Trimming took 4 bases from V and 2 from J, leaving 20 bases between them. Germline CDR1 is SGHRS and CDR2 is YFSETQ. There are 17 residues in the CDR3. CDR3 protein: CASSIREQTHFTDTQYF. DNA for the CDR3: TGCGCCAGCAGCATCCGGGAACAGACCCACTTCACAGATACGCAGTATTTT.

The chain carries TRBV7-2 and TRBJ2-1, with a possible D match to TRBD1 (6 bases). Germline assignment: CDR1 SGHTA and CDR2 FQGNSA. The CDR3 has 17 amino acids. Trimming removed 5 bases at V and 4 bases at J, with 21 bases between. The CDR3 protein is CASSARPPGQLYNEQFF. Here the CDR3 DNA reads TGTGCCAGCAGCGCACGACCTCCGGGACAACTTTACAATGAGCAGTTCTTC.

V is TRBV7-9 and J is TRBJ1-5; D gene uncertain. The CDR3 is made up of 14 amino acids. Germline V gene sequence: CDR1 SEHNR, CDR2 FQNEAQ (reference sequence). The V end was cut by 4 bases, the J end by 4 bases, with 11 bases between. CDR3 protein: CASSSLFFNQPQHF. The CDR3 DNA follows: TGTGCCAGCAGCTCGCTCTTTTTTAATCAGCCCCAGCATTTT.

The rearrangement joins TRBV6-2 or TRBV6-3 to TRBJ2-5; no definite D call. Germline V lookup: CDR1 MNHEY, CDR2 SVGEGT. V lost 4 bases and J 9 bases, leaving 9 bases between the germline ends. The CDR3 covers 11 residues. The CDR3 here is CASSFAGAQYF. CDR3 sequence (DNA): TGTGCCAGCAGTTTCGCCGGCGCCCAGTACTTC.

This clonotype was observed many times. The chain uses TRBV7-8 and TRBJ2-2, with TRBD2 matching 10 bases. The trim removed 5 bases at V and 9 bases at J, leaving 12 bases unmatched. This CDR3 has 16 residues. Per the germline V gene, CDR1 is SGHVS and CDR2 is FQNEAQ. The CDR3 DNA is TGTGCCAGCAGCCCGGGAGAGGCTAGCGGGGGACGGGAGCTGTTTTTT. Amino acids: CASSPGEASGGRELFF.

This clonotype was detected ten times or more. The chain links TRBV2 to TRBJ1-1; D is unclear. Germline V gene sequence: CDR1 SNHLY, CDR2 FYNNEI. V was cut by 5 bases and J by 5 bases, with 15 bases left in between. The CDR3 consists of 14 residues. The CDR3 protein is CASSTVSSDTEAFF. The CDR3 DNA reads TGTGCCAGCAGTACCGTGTCTTCAGATACTGAAGCTTTCTTT.

V usage is TRBV6-1 and J usage is TRBJ1-1; D unresolved. Germline-derived CDR1 and CDR2 are MNHNS and SASEGT. V shed 4 bases and J shed 8 bases, with 14 bases lying between them. The CDR3 consists of 13 residues. The CDR3 spells CASSVEQLREAFF. DNA for the CDR3: TGTGCCAGCAGTGTTGAACAACTTAGGGAAGCTTTCTTT.

This clonotype was picked up a small number of times. This chain links TRBV4-2 with TRBJ2-4; D gene uncertain. This CDR3 is built from 12 residues. The V gene lost 0 bases and the J gene lost 6 bases, with 3 bases spanning the gap. Germline V gene sequence: CDR1 LGHNA, CDR2 YNFKEQ. CDR3: CASSQDVNIQYF. In nucleotides, the CDR3 is TGTGCCAGCAGCCAAGACGTAAACATTCAGTACTTC.

This chain joins TRBV5-6 and TRBJ2-2; perhaps TRBD2 as D (5 bases). This CDR3 is built from 12 residues. Trimming stripped 5 bases from V and 6 bases from J, with 8 bases between. The germline CDR1 and CDR2 sequences are SGHDT and YYEEEE. CDR3 amino acids: CASSWTPGELFF. CDR3 nucleotide sequence: TGTGCCAGCAGTTGGACTCCCGGGGAGCTGTTTTTT.

This chain links TRBV12-5 with TRBJ2-5, with D possibly matching TRBD2 (5 bases). This CDR3 has 15 residues. CDR1 is LGHNT, CDR2 FRNRAP, per germline. V shed 4 bases and J shed 2 bases, with 14 bases lying between them. The CDR3 spells CASGSRLANQETQYF. The CDR3 nucleotides read TGTGCTAGTGGTTCCCGCTTAGCGAATCAAGAGACCCAGTACTTC. Full variable domain (rest looked up from reference TRBV12-5 and TRBJ2-5): DARVTQTPRHKVTEMGQEVTMRCQPILGHNTVFWYRQTMMQGLELLAYFRNRAPLDDSGMPKDRFSAEMPDATLATLKIQPSEPRDSAVYFCASGSRLANQETQYFGPGTRLLVL.

This clonotype was observed a few times. The chain employs TRBV24-1 and TRBJ2-5; TRBD2 matches 8 bases. CDR3 length: 16 amino acids. Germline CDR1 and CDR2: KGHDR and SFDVKD. Germline trimming cut 3 bases from V and 5 bases from J; bases unmatched to any gene: 10. The CDR3 sequence: CATSDSGGLDRETQYF. The CDR3 region has the DNA TGTGCCACCAGTGATAGCGGGGGCCTCGATCGCGAGACCCAGTACTTC.

This clonotype was counted between two and nine times. This chain joins TRBV6-2 or TRBV6-3 and TRBJ2-7, with D perhaps matching TRBD2 (5 bases). The CDR3 is 16 residues long. The germline V gene has CDR1 MNHEY and CDR2 SVGEGT. V gave up 2 bases and J gave up 3 bases, with 17 bases separating them. CDR3 nucleotides: TGTGCCAGCAGTTACGGTCTGGCGGGTGGAGGCTACGAGCAGTACTTC. It yields the protein CASSYGLAGGGYEQYF.

The rearrangement links TRBV27 to TRBJ1-2; D is unresolved. Germline loops: CDR1 MNHEY, CDR2 SMNVEV (reference sequence). The CDR3 is made up of 14 amino acids. Between the trimmed V and J ends, which lost 4 bases and 5 bases, there was a span of 14 bases. The CDR3 protein is CASSSLTQWYGYTF. The CDR3 bases are TGTGCCAGCAGTTCCCTCACTCAGTGGTATGGCTACACCTTC.

This clonotype was observed a few times. The chain carries TRBV4-2 and TRBJ2-7; D not certain. The ends were cut back, 0 bases at V and 7 bases at J, with 10 bases in the middle. This CDR3 is built from 13 residues. Germline V CDR1 and CDR2: LGHNA, YNFKEQ. CDR3 region: CASSQEALQEQYF. As DNA, the CDR3 is TGTGCCAGCAGCCAAGAGGCCCTCCAGGAGCAGTACTTC.

This clonotype was seen more than once but under ten times. The chain links TRBV6-2 or TRBV6-3 to TRBJ1-1; D might be TRBD1 (5 bases). The V gene lost 10 bases and the J gene lost 1 base, with 22 bases spanning the gap. Germline V gene lookup returns CDR1 MNHEY and CDR2 SVGEGT. This CDR3 region has 16 residues. CDR3 region: CATFLLLDGGNTEAFF. The CDR3, as DNA: TGTGCCACCTTCCTCCTATTGGACGGGGGGAACACTGAAGCTTTCTTT.